What follows are 6 T cell receptor beta chains derived from one specimen sequenced in a study of siplizumab effects on memory and regulatory T cells. Produced via immunoSEQ multiplex PCR; TCRdb's table is partial and in-frame only. The data show more than 45,000 clones, with approximately 93% seen just once and approximately 38% held by the top ten. The sequencing input was CD8+ T cells sorted from blood. Receptor source: a human donor in good health.

Relative to its sample, this clone is large. V gene TRBV7-8 combines with J gene TRBJ1-2; possible D gene TRBD1, 6 bases. Trimming removed 2 bases at V and 0 bases at J, with 10 bases between. Germline V gene lookup returns CDR1 SGHVS and CDR2 FQNEAQ. The CDR3 has 15 residues. The CDR3 reads CASSLYGGPNYGYTF. CDR3 nucleotide sequence: TGTGCCAGCAGCTTATACGGGGGCCCTAACTATGGCTACACCTTC.

The chain uses TRBV6-6 and TRBJ1-5, with D possibly being TRBD1 (6 bases). Germline CDR1 is MNHNY and CDR2 is SVGAGI (reference sequence). This CDR3 is built from 14 residues. Trimming removed 5 bases from V and 1 base from J, with 9 bases in between. The CDR3 is CASSPGTSNQPQHF. The CDR3 nucleotides read TGTGCCAGCAGTCCCGGGACAAGCAATCAGCCCCAGCATTTT.

The count of this clone is one. V is TRBV5-4 and J is TRBJ2-2; unclear D gene. The germline CDR1 and CDR2 sequences are SGHNT and YYREEE (reference sequence). The length of the CDR3 is 12 residues. V lost 7 bases to trimming and J lost 2 bases, with 6 bases between them. As DNA, the CDR3 is TGTGCCAGCTCCTCAAACACCGGGGAGCTGTTTTTT. This translates into CASSSNTGELFF.

This chain joins TRBV15 and TRBJ2-1, with 7 bases identical to TRBD1. CDR1 and CDR2 from the germline V gene are LNHNV and YYDKDF (reference sequence). The CDR3 extends over 14 amino acids. The trim removed 5 bases at V and 7 bases at J, leaving 8 bases unmatched. The chain's CDR3 is CATSGMTGNNEQFF. The CDR3 DNA sequence: TGTGCCACCAGCGGCATGACAGGGAATAATGAGCAGTTCTTC.

V and J are TRBV28 and TRBJ1-2; D not resolved. CDR3 size: 16 residues. Trimming cost V 2 bases and J 2 bases, with 15 bases left between them. CDR1 is MDHEN, CDR2 SYDVKM, per germline. The CDR3 loop reads CASSLGIGKRNYGYTF. The CDR3, as DNA: TGTGCCAGCAGTTTAGGAATAGGGAAGAGGAACTATGGCTACACCTTC.

The chain links TRBV27 to TRBJ2-1; 9 bases are a match to TRBD2. The CDR3 runs to 15 residues. The germline V gene encodes CDR1 MNHEY and CDR2 SMNVEV (reference sequence). V trimming: 4 bases; J trimming: 3 bases; junction bases outside the gene matches: 4. The CDR3 region is CASSSGLAVYNEQFF. The CDR3 bases are TGTGCCAGCAGTTCGGGACTAGCAGTCTACAATGAGCAGTTCTTC.